This TCR beta chain was found in a study of blood T cell repertoires in COVID-19. About the research overall: PBMCs, B-cell-depleted T cells, or T cells provided the cDNA or gDNA that made up the material.

The CDR3 covers 13 residues. Trimming took 1 base from V and 6 from J, leaving 7 bases between them. CDR1 is SNHLY and CDR2 is FYNNEI in the germline V gene. Source study methods: Counts of nucleated cells, estimated from reference gene primer amplification, were obtained. Method: immunoSEQ multiplex PCR; TCRdb's copy keeps in-frame clones and lacks some. V and J calls and clone size are copied from that table; D and trimming were computed from the DNA. Among a few hundred thousand clones listed, 75% to 85% were seen once. The source material was PBMCs or T cells enriched from blood (not recorded which). This receptor was obtained from a man in his forties who had recovered from COVID-19. The chain carries TRBV2 and TRBJ2-1, with D unclear. CDR3 loop: CASSEEASNEQFF. DNA of the CDR3: TGTGCCAGCAGTGAAGAGGCTAGCAATGAGCAGTTCTTC.